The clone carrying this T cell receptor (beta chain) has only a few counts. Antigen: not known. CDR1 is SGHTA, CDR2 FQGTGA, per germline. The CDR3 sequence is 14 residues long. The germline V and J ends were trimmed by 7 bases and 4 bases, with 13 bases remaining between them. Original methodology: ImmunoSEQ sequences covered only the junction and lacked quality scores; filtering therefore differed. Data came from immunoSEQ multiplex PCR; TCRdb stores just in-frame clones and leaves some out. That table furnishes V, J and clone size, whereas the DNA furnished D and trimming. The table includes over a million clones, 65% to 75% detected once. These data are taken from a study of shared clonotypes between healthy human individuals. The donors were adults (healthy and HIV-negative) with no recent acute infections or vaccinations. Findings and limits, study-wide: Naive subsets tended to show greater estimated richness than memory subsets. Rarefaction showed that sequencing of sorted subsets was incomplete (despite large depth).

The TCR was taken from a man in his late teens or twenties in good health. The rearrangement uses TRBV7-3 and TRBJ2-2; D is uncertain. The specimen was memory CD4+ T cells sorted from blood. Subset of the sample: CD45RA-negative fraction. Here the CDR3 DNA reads TGTGCCAGCAAGGCCGGGCCGGGCACCGGGGAGCTGTTTTTT. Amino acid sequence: CASKAGPGTGELFF.